The clone carrying this TCR beta chain was observed a few times. Its antigen is undetermined. These data come from a study of T cell repertoires in cytomegalovirus infection. Whole-study context: A matching HLA type, together with CMV infection, was signaled by public TCR beta signatures. Study-wide results and limits: Totalled public TCR beta family frequency picked out people who carried CMV plus the relevant HLA. The ex vivo response was dominated by HLA-C-restricted CMV-specific TCR beta clonotypes.

The CDR3 totals 17 residues. CDR1 and CDR2 (germline): DFQATT, SNEGSKA (reference sequence). J was trimmed by 2 bases and V by 0 bases; bases with no gene match: 9. TCRdb re-called the reads with MiXCR, one entry per CDR3 protein. The data contain around 210,000 distinct CDR3 sequences, roughly 6.5% of them singletons. The TCR was taken from a human donor in good health (CMV status not recorded). Some clones in this sample may be carry-over from other donors' samples. The chain recombines TRBV20-1 with TRBJ2-3; TRBD2 aligns across 9 bases. Sample: PBMCs. The CDR3 region is CSARDASGDQPTDTQYF. The CDR3 DNA is TGCAGTGCTAGAGATGCTAGCGGGGACCAACCCACAGATACGCAGTATTTT.